The entry below describes one T cell receptor beta chain. Its target is not known. This sample was included in a study of identical twins. Study results and caveats: Alpha sequences that were out-of-frame and twin-shared showed an excess of low generation probability. High-abundance cord blood beta clonotypes had fewer insertions; memory repertoires showed none.

TCRdb redid the calling of the 5' RACE reads with MiXCR, one entry per CDR3 protein. The sample lists 500,000 to 600,000 distinct CDR3 sequences; around 20% were seen once. Another study also made use of these data, one on T cells expressing NK-cell markers.

The clonotype originates from a woman younger than 30 in good health. What was sequenced was CD4+ T cells sorted from blood.

The CDR3 here is CASTPWAGGQDTQYF. The DNA of the CDR3 is TGCGCCAGCACCCCCTGGGCGGGGGGGCAAGATACGCAGTATTTT. V is TRBV5-1 and J is TRBJ2-3; 9 positions match TRBD2. CDR3 length: 15 residues. J lost 5 bases, V lost 6 bases, and 10 bases had no gene match. In germline, CDR1 is SGHRS, CDR2 YFSETQ.